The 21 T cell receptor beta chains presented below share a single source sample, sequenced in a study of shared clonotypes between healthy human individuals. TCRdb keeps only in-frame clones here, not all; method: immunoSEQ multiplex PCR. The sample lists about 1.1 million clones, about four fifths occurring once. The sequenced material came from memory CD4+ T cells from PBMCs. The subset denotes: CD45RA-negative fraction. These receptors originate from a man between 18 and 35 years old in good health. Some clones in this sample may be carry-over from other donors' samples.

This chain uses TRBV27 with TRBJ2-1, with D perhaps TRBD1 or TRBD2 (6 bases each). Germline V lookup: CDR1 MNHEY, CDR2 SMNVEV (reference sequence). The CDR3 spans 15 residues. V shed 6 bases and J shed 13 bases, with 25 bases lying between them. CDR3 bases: TGTGCCAGCAGCCTTTATAGCGATCCCCCCGGGGGCCAGTTCTTC. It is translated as CASSLYSDPPGGQFF.

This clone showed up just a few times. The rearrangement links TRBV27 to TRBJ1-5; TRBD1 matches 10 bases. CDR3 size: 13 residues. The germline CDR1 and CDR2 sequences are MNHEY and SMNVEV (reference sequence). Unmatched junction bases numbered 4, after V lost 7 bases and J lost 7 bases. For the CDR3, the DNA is TGTGCCAGCAAAGGGACAGGGGACCAGCCCCAGCATTTT. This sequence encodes CASKGTGDQPQHF.

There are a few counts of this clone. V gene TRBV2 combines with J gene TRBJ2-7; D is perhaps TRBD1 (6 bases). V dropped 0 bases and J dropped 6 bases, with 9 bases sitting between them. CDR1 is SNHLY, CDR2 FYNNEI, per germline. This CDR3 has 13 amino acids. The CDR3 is CASSEAGATEQYF. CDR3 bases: TGTGCCAGCAGTGAAGCGGGGGCTACCGAGCAGTACTTC.

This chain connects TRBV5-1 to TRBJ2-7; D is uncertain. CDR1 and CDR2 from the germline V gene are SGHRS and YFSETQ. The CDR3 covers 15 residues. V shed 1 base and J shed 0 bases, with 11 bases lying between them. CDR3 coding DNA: TGCGCCAGCAGCTTGACAGAATGGGCCTCCTACGAGCAGTACTTC. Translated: CASSLTEWASYEQYF.

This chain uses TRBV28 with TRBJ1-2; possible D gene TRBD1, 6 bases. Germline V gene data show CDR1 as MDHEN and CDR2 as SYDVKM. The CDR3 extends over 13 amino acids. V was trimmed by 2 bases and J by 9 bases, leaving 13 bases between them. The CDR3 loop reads CASSLPNRDRYTF. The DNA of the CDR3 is TGTGCCAGCAGTTTACCGAACAGGGACCGCTACACCTTC.

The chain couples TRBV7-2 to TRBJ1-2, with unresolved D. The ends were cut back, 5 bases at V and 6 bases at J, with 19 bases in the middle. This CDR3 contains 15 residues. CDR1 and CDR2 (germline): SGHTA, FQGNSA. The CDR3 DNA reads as TGTGCCAGCAGCCCTTACATGGGTATGGGAGATGGCTACACCTTC. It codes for CASSPYMGMGDGYTF.

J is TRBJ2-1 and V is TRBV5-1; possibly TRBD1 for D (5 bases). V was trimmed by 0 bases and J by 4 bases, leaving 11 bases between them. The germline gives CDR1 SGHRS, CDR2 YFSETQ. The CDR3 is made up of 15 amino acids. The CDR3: CASSLEGRDYNEQFF. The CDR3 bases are TGCGCCAGCAGCTTGGAGGGGCGAGATTACAATGAGCAGTTCTTC.

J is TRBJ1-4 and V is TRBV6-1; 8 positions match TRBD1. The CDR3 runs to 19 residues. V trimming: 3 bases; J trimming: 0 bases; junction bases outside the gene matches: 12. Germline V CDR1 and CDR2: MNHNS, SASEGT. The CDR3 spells CASSDDSYRGVATNEKLFF. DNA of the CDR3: TGTGCCAGCAGTGATGATTCGTACAGGGGGGTGGCAACTAATGAAAAACTGTTTTTT.

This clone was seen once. This chain's CDR3 is CASSPVIVSRNEQFF. The CDR3 DNA follows: TGTGCCAGCAGCCCCGTTATAGTTTCTAGAAATGAGCAGTTCTTC. This rearrangement joins TRBV6-5 to TRBJ2-1; D remains unclear. The V end lost 6 bases, the J end lost 7 bases, and 19 bases lay between the germline ends. Germline-derived CDR1 and CDR2 are MNHEY and SVGAGI. This CDR3 region has 15 residues.

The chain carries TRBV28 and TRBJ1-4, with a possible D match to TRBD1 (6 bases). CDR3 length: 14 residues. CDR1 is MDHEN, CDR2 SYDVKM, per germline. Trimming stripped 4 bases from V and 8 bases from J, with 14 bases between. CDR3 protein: CASSSPGQTEKLFF. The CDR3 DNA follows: TGTGCCAGCAGTTCCCCCGGACAGACGGAAAAACTGTTTTTT.

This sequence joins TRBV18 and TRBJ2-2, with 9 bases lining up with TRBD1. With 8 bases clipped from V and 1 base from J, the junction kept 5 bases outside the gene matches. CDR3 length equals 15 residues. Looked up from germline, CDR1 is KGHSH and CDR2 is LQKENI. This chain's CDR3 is CASSRDRVNTGELFF. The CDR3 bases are TGTGCCAGCAGCCGGGACAGGGTGAACACCGGGGAGCTGTTTTTT.

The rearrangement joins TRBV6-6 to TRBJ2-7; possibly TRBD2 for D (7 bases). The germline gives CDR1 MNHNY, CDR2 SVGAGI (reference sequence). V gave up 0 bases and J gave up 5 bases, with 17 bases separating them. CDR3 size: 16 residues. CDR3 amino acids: CASSYSKQGGRDEQYF. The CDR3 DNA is TGTGCCAGCAGTTACTCGAAACAGGGAGGGCGGGACGAGCAGTACTTC.

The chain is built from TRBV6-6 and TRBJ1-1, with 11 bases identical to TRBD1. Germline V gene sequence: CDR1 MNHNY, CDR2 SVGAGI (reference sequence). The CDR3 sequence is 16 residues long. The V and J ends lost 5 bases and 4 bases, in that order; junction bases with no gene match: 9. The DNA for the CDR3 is TGTGCCAGCAGTGCACGGCCGGGACAGGGGGGCACTGAAGCTTTCTTT. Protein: CASSARPGQGGTEAFF.

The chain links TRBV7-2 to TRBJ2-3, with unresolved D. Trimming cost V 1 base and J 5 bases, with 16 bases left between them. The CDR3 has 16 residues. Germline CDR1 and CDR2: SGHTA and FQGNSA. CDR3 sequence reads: CASSLVHSIRIDTQYF. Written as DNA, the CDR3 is TGTGCCAGCAGCTTAGTACACTCCATTAGGATAGATACGCAGTATTTT.

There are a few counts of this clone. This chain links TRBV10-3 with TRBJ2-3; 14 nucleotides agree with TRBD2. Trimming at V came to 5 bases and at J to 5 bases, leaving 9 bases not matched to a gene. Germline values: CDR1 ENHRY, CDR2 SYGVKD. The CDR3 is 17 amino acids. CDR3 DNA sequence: TGTGCCATCAGTCCCGGGACTAGCGGGAGACCCCTAGATACGCAGTATTTT. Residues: CAISPGTSGRPLDTQYF.

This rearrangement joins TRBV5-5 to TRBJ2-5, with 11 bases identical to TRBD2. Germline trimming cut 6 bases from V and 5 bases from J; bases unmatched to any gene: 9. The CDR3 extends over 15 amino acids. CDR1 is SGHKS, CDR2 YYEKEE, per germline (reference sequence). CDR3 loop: CASTLTSGSYETQYF. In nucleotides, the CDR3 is TGTGCCAGCACCCTAACTAGCGGGAGTTACGAGACCCAGTACTTC.

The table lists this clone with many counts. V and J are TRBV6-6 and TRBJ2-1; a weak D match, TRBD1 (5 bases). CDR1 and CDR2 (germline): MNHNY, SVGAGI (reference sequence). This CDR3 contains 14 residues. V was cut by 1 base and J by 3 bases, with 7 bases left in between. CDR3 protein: CASSYFDSYNEQFF. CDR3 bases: TGTGCCAGCAGTTACTTCGACAGCTACAATGAGCAGTTCTTC.

The DNA of the CDR3 is TGTGCCAGCTCACCACCGTCAAGACCCTACGAGCAGTACTTC. The encoded protein is CASSPPSRPYEQYF. This rearrangement joins TRBV18 to TRBJ2-7; D unresolved. CDR1 is KGHSH, CDR2 LQKENI, per germline. The CDR3 has 14 residues. V lost 0 bases to trimming and J lost 2 bases, with 8 bases between them.

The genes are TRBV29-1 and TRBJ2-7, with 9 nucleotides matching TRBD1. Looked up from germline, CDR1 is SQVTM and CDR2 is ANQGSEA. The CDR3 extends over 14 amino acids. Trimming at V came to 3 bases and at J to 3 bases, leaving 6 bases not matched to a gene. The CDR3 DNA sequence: TGCAGCGTTGAGCCGGGACAGGGTATCTACGAGCAGTACTTC. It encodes CSVEPGQGIYEQYF.

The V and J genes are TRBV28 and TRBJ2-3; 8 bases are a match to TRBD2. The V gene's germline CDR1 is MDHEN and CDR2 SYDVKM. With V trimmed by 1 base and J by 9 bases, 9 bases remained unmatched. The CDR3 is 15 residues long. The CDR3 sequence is CASSLYSLASGTQYF. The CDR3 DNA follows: TGTGCCAGCAGTTTATACTCTCTGGCTAGCGGGACGCAGTATTTT.

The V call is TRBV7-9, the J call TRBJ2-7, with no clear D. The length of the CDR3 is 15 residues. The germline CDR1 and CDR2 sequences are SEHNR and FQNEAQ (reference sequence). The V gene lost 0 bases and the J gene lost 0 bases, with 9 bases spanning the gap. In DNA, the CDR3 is TGTGCCAGCAGCTTAGCGCAGGTTAGCTCCTACGAGCAGTACTTC. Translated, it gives CASSLAQVSSYEQYF.